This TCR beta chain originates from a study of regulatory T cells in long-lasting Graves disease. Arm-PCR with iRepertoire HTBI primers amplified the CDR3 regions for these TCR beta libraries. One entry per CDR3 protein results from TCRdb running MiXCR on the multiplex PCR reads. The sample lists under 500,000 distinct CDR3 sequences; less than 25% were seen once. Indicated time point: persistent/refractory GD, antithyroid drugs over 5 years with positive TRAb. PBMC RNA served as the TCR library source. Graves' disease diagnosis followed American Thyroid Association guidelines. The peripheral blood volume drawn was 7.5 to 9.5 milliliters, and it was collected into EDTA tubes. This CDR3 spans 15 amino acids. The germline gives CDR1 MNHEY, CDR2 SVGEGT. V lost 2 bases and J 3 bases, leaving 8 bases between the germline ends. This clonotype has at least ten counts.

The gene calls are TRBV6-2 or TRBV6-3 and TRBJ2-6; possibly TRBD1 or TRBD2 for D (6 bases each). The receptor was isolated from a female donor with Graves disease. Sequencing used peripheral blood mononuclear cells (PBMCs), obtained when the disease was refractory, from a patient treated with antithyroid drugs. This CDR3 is CASSYRGLGANVLTF. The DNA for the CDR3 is TGTGCCAGCAGTTACCGGGGGCTTGGGGCCAACGTCCTGACTTTC.